This paragraph covers one T cell receptor beta chain sequence. Its antigen is unknown. This sample is drawn from a study of radiation and T cells in renal cell carcinoma. Study-wide background: Nephrectomy followed 15 Gy stereotactic body radiation by 4 weeks.

Produced via immunoSEQ multiplex PCR; TCRdb's table is partial and in-frame only. The data hold approximately 63,000 clones, with approximately 80% observed a single time. General study results and limits: Pretreatment tumor biopsies were lacking, so baseline clonotypes are unknown.

Time point described: baseline pretreatment blood. As for treatment: 15 Gy SBRT to primary tumor, nephrectomy 4 weeks later. Blood was sampled at baseline, 2 weeks and 4 weeks after SBRT. Clear cell pathology was present in this patient's renal cell carcinoma. Germline V lookup: CDR1 MNHEY, CDR2 SVGAGI. The CDR3 extends over 13 amino acids. V dropped 6 bases and J dropped 4 bases, with 12 bases sitting between them. The rearrangement uses TRBV6-5 and TRBJ1-1; D not certain. The clonotype originates from a man in his 60s with renal cell carcinoma. Material: blood, obtained from a patient whose treatment included radiotherapy and nephrectomy. CDR3 nucleotides: TGTGCCAGCAGAAAAGATGGGTCCACTGAAGCTTTCTTT. It specifies CASRKDGSTEAFF.